These T cell receptor beta chains were read from a single sample in a study of early T cells in non-severe SARS-CoV-2 infection. TCRdb reprocessed the 5' RACE reads with MiXCR, giving one entry per CDR3 protein. This sample has approximately 32,000 distinct CDR3 sequences, with about 5.6% found just once. The sequencing sample was made of whole blood. The source is an adult who was a healthcare worker with PCR-confirmed SARS-CoV-2 infection or an uninfected control (not recorded which). Both conserved end residues are part of each CDR3. Each record gives: V gene, J gene, clone size, D gene, CDR3 DNA, CDR3 protein. The D gene is left open where the match is weak. Expanded clones get a size class; other rows say once, few or many, or leave the size out.

TRBV20-1	TRBJ2-3	many	NA	TGCAGTGCATGTCCCACAGATACGCAGTATTTT	CSACPTDTQYF
TRBV7-2	TRBJ2-1	many	TRBD1	TGTGCCAGCAGCTTAGGTGGACAGGCCCTCAATGAGCAGTTCTTC	CASSLGGQALNEQFF
TRBV2	TRBJ2-2	many	NA	TGTGCCAGCAGAAACACCGGGGAGCTGTTTTTT	CASRNTGELFF
TRBV29-1	TRBJ2-7	many	TRBD1	TGCAGCGTTTCGGGACAGGGGTTATTCGAGCAGTACTTC	CSVSGQGLFEQYF
TRBV5-1	TRBJ2-3	many	TRBD2	TGCGCCAGCAGCTTGGTCTTGGGGGGGAGCACAGATACGCAGTATTTT	CASSLVLGGSTDTQYF
TRBV7-8	TRBJ2-3	many	NA	TGTGCCAGCAGCCGGACTCCGGCAGATCAGTATTTT	CASSRTPADQYF
TRBV5-1	TRBJ2-3	many	NA	TGCGCCAGCAGCTTAACCTACGGGAGTTACGATACGCAGTATTTT	CASSLTYGSYDTQYF
TRBV7-2	TRBJ2-7	many	TRBD1	TGTGCCAGCAACGTAATAGAATATGTAGGACAGGGGCATGCGGGCGAGCAGTACTTC	CASNVIEYVGQGHAGEQYF
TRBV10-2	TRBJ2-2	many	NA	TGCGCCAGCAGGACCTCGACAGGATTTTTGAACACCGGGGAGCTGTTTTTT	CASRTSTGFLNTGELFF
TRBV20-1	TRBJ2-3	large	NA	TGCAGTGCTCGGAGGAGGGGCACAGATACGCAGTATTTT	CSARRRGTDTQYF
TRBV5-5	TRBJ1-4	many	NA	TGTGCCAGCCGATTCCGGGCCGCAAATGAAAAACTGTTTTTT	CASRFRAANEKLFF
TRBV12-3/TRBV12-4	TRBJ1-1	many	NA	TGTGCCAGCAGTCAGGACAGAGCTGAAGCTTTCTTT	CASSQDRAEAFF
TRBV29-1	TRBJ1-2	many	NA	TGCAGCGCCTCCCGTGGGGAGGACGGGGGCTACACCTTC	CSASRGEDGGYTF
TRBV20-1	TRBJ2-7	NA	NA	TGCAGTGCTAGTACCGCCAGGGCAGTCTCCTACGAGCAGTACTTC	CSASTARAVSYEQYF
TRBV9	TRBJ2-7	many	NA	TGTGCCAGCAGCGTAGCCCACACTCCAGCCCGTCCCTACGAGCAGTACTTC	CASSVAHTPARPYEQYF
TRBV7-9	TRBJ2-7	few	TRBD2	TGTGCCAGCCGAGCGGGAGGGCCCCACGAGCAGTACTTC	CASRAGGPHEQYF
TRBV7-9	TRBJ2-7	many	NA	TGTGCCAGCAGCTTAGAGGTCTTTCCCGTTTACTTC	CASSLEVFPVYF
TRBV7-6	TRBJ1-5	many	NA	TGTGCCAGCAGCCCAGGCCCCACGGGGGTTCAGCCCCAGCATTTT	CASSPGPTGVQPQHF
TRBV15	TRBJ2-5	many	TRBD2	TGTGCCACCAGCAGGGGCGGGGGATCAGAGACCCAGTACTTC	CATSRGGGSETQYF
TRBV6-5	TRBJ1-4	NA	NA	TGTGCCAGCAGTTACTCGGGATCGAATAATGAAAAACTGTTTTTT	CASSYSGSNNEKLFF
TRBV6-5	TRBJ2-6	many	NA	TGTGCCAGCAGTTACTCGGGCGTATTCGCTGGGGCCAACGTCCTGACTTTC	CASSYSGVFAGANVLTF
TRBV19	TRBJ2-5	many	TRBD1	TGTGCCAGTAGTACCCCGGGACAGGGGGAAGAGACCCAGTACTTC	CASSTPGQGEETQYF
TRBV12-3/TRBV12-4	TRBJ1-2	many	NA	TGTGCCAGCAGGGGGACGGACTCAGCTAACTATGGCTACACCTTC	CASRGTDSANYGYTF
TRBV12-5	TRBJ2-7	many	NA	TGTGCTAGTGGTCAACATGGACCCCACGAGCAGTACTTC	CASGQHGPHEQYF